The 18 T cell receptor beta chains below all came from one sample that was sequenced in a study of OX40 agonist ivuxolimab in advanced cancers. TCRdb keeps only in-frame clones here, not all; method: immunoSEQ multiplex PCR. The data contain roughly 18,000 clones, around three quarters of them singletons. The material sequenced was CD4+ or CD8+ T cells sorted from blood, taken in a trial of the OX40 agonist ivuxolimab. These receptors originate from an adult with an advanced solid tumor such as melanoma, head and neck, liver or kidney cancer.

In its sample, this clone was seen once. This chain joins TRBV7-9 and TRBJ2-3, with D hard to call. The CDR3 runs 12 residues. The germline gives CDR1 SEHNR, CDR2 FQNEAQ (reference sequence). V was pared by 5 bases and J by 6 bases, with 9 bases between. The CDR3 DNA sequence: TGTGCCAGCAGCCTCCCATTGGATACGCAGTATTTT. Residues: CASSLPLDTQYF. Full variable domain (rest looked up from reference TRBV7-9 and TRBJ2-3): DTGVSQNPRHKITKRGQNVTFRCDPISEHNRLYWYRQTLGQGPEFLTYFQNEAQLEKSRLLSDRFSAERPKGSFSTLEIQRTEQGDSAMYLCASSLPLDTQYFGPGTRLTVL.

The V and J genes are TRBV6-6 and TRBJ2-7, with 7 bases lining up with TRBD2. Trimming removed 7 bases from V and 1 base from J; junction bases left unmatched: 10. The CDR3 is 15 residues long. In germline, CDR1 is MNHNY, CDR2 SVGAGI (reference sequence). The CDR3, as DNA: TGTGCCAGCAAGCTTCGCGGGAGTAAGTCCTACGAGCAGTACTTC. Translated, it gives CASKLRGSKSYEQYF.

CDR3 sequence (DNA): TGTGCCTCCCAACTCGGGGGGGGTTTAGAGACCCAGTACTTC. The encoded protein is CASQLGGGLETQYF. This chain links TRBV11-2 with TRBJ2-5, with 8 bases that match TRBD2. The germline gives CDR1 SGHAT, CDR2 FQNNGV. The CDR3 is 14 amino acids. The V gene end was trimmed by 11 bases and the J gene end by 4 bases; junction bases not matched to a gene: 12. The whole variable domain, remainder taken from reference TRBV11-2 and TRBJ2-5, is EAGVAQSPRYKIIEKRQSVAFWCNPISGHATLYWYQQILGQGPKLLIQFQNNGVVDDSQLPKDRFSAERLKGVDSTLKIQPAKLEDSAVYLCASQLGGGLETQYFGPGTRLLVL.

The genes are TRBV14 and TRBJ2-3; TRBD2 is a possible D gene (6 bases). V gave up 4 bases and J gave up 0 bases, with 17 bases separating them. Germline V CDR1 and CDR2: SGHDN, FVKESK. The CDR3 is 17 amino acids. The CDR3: CASSRRVGGFSTDTQYF. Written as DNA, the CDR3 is TGTGCCAGCAGCCGGAGGGTTGGGGGGTTCAGCACAGATACGCAGTATTTT.

This CDR3 is CASSSAGTVHFSSYNSPLHF. DNA of the CDR3: TGTGCCAGCAGCTCCGCCGGGACAGTGCATTTTAGCTCCTATAATTCACCCCTCCACTTT. V gene TRBV5-5 combines with J gene TRBJ1-6; 7 bases agree with TRBD1. CDR1 is SGHKS and CDR2 is YYEKEE in the germline V gene (reference sequence). Germline trimming cut 3 bases from V and 0 bases from J; bases unmatched to any gene: 15. There are 20 residues in the CDR3.

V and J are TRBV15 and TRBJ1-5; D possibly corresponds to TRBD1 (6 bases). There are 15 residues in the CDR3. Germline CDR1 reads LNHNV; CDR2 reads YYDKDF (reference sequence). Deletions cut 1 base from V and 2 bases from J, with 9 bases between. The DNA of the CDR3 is TGTGCCACCAGCAGAGGGGGGGCTCGCAATCAGCCCCAGCATTTT. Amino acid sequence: CATSRGGARNQPQHF.

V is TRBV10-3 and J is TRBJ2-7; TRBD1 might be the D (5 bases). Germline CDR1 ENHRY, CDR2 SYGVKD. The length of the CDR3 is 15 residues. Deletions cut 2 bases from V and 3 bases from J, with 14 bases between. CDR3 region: CAISEVRGLRYEQYF. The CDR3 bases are TGTGCCATCAGTGAGGTTAGGGGTTTGCGCTACGAGCAGTACTTC.

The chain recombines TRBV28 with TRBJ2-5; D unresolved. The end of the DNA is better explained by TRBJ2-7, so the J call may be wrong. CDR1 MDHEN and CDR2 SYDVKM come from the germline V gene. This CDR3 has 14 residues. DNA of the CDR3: TGTGCCAGCAGTTACCCCTCCGGATATCGCGAGCAGTACTTC. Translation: CASSYPSGYREQYF.

CDR3 sequence: CASSLTRGGSSSTDTQYF. The CDR3, as DNA: TGTGCCAGCAGCTTAACCAGGGGGGGTAGCTCTAGCACAGATACGCAGTATTTT. The chain joins TRBV9 to TRBJ2-3; either TRBD1 or TRBD2 may supply D (7 bases each). Germline V gene lookup returns CDR1 SGDLS and CDR2 YYNGEE. V was cut by 4 bases and J by 0 bases, with 21 bases left in between. This CDR3 comprises 18 residues.

The CDR3 protein is CASTHRTGNTIYF. Here the CDR3 DNA reads TGTGCCAGCACCCACCGGACTGGAAACACCATATATTTT. V is TRBV6-5 and J is TRBJ1-3; D gene ambiguous. Trimming stripped 7 bases from V and 2 bases from J, with 9 bases between. This CDR3 is built from 13 residues. The V gene's germline CDR1 is MNHEY and CDR2 SVGAGI.

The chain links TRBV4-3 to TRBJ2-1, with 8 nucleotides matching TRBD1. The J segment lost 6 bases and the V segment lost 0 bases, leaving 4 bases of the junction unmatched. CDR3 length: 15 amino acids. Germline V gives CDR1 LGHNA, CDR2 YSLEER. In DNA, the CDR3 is TGCGCCAGCAGCCAAGATTCAGGGGGCGGCAATGAGCAGTTCTTC. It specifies CASSQDSGGGNEQFF.

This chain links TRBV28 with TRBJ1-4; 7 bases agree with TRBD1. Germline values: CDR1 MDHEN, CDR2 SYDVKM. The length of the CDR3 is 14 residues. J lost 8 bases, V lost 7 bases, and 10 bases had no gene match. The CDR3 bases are TGTGCCAGCACCACGACAGGGTCGTGGGAAAAACTGTTTTTT. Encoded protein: CASTTTGSWEKLFF.

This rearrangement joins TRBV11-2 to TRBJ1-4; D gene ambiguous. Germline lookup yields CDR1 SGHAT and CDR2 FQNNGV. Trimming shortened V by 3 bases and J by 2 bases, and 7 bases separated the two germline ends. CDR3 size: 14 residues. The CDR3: CASSLRRTNEKLFF. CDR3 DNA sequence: TGTGCCAGCAGCTTGAGGAGGACTAATGAAAAACTGTTTTTT.

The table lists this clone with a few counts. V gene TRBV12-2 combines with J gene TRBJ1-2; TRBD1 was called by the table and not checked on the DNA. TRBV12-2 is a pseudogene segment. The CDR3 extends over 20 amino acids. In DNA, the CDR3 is TGTGCAAGTCGCTTGGCTAGAAAAGAGGGACAGGGTTTTGGGCGTGATGGCTACACCTTC. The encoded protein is CASRLARKEGQGFGRDGYTF.

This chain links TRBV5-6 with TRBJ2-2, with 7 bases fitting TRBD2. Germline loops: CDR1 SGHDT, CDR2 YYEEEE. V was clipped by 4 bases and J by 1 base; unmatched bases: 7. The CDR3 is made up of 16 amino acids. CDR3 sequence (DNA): TGTGCCAGCAGCCTACCAACGGGGGGGAACACCGGGGAGCTGTTTTTT. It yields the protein CASSLPTGGNTGELFF.

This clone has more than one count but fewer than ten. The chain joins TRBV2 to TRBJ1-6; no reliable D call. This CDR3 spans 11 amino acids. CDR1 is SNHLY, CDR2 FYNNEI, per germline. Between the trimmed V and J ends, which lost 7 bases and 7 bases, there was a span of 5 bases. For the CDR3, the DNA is TGTGCCAGCACTACGAATTCACCCCTCCACTTT. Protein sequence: CASTTNSPLHF.

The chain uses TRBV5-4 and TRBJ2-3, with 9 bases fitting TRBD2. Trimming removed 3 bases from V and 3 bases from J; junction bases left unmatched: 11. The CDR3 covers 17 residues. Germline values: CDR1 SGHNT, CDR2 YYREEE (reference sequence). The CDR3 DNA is TGTGCCAGCAGCTATCTGACTAGCGGAGGGGGGACAGATACGCAGTATTTT. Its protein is CASSYLTSGGGTDTQYF.

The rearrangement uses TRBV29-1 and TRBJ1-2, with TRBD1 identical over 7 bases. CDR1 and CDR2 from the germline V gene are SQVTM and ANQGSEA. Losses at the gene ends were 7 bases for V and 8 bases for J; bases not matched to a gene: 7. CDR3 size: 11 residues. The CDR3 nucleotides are TGCAGCGGCCGGACAGGCGAAGGCTACACCTTC. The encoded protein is CSGRTGEGYTF.